This entry is about one T cell receptor beta chain. Its antigen is still unknown. This record belongs to a study of blood T cells in healthy people across ages. Study-wide points: Age showed a roughly linear inverse relationship with TCR beta diversity per million T cells.

No fewer than 6 million PBMCs went into each sample. The ends were cut back, 6 bases at V and 2 bases at J, with 10 bases in the middle. There are 12 residues in the CDR3. In germline, CDR1 is SQVTM, CDR2 ANQGSEA. PCR was performed a second time for about 7 to 11 cycles using a sample-barcoded 5' primer and a J-beta primer mix. A single record per CDR3 protein comes from TCRdb applying MiXCR to the 5' RACE reads. The data show over 600,000 distinct CDR3 sequences, 45% to 70% seen once. J is TRBJ2-5 and V is TRBV29-1; D possibly corresponds to TRBD1 (5 bases). Sequencing was carried out using blood. The receptor's source is a man aged 35 to 55 in good health. CDR3 sequence (DNA): TGCAGCGTGTGGAGACAGCAAGAGACCCAGTACTTC. This codes for CSVWRQQETQYF.